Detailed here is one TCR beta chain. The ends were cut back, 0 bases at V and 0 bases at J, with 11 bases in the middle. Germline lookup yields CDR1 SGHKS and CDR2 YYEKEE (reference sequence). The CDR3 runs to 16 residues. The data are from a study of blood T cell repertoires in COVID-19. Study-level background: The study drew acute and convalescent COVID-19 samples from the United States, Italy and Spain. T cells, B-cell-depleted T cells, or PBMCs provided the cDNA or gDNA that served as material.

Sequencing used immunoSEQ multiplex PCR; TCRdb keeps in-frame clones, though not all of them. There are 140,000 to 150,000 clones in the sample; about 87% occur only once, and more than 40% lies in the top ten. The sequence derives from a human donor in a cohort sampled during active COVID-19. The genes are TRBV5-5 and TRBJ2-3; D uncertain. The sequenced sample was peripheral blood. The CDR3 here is CASSLAFDISTDTQYF. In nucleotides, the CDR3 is TGTGCCAGCAGCTTGGCGTTCGACATTAGCACAGATACGCAGTATTTT.